The 20 T cell receptor beta chains in this list originate from one sample, sequenced in a study of shared clonotypes between healthy human individuals. Only in-frame clones appear in the TCRdb table, and some are missing; sequencing was by immunoSEQ multiplex PCR. This table holds 400,000 to 500,000 clones, 79% found once. The sample consisted of PBMCs. The receptors derive from a woman between 35 and 50 years old in good health. Some clones in this sample may be carry-over from other donors' samples.

This clone has more than one count but fewer than ten. This sequence joins TRBV4-2 and TRBJ2-2; TRBD2 matches at 8 bases. The germline CDR1 and CDR2 sequences are LGHNA and YNFKEQ. The CDR3 has 15 residues. V was clipped by 0 bases and J by 8 bases; unmatched bases: 5. The CDR3 spells CASSQEGLEAGELFF. DNA for the CDR3: TGTGCCAGCAGCCAAGAGGGACTAGAGGCTGGGGAGCTGTTTTTT.

V usage is TRBV19 and J usage is TRBJ1-2; TRBD1 matches at 7 bases. V lost 3 bases, J lost 5 bases, and 12 bases stayed unmatched. The CDR3 is 16 amino acids. The germline V gene has CDR1 LNHDA and CDR2 SQIVND (reference sequence). The DNA for the CDR3 is TGTGCCAGTAGTATCTCCTCCGGACAGGTGGGATATGGCTACACCTTC. It codes for CASSISSGQVGYGYTF.

The chain couples TRBV5-1 to TRBJ2-1; unclear D gene. Germline lookup yields CDR1 SGHRS and CDR2 YFSETQ. Trimming took off 5 bases at V and 0 bases at J, with 9 bases between the two ends. This CDR3 is built from 14 residues. The CDR3 reads CASSRVSSYNEQFF. The CDR3, as DNA: TGCGCCAGCAGTAGGGTTAGCTCCTACAATGAGCAGTTCTTC.

The chain joins TRBV6-5 to TRBJ1-5; D is possibly TRBD1 (5 bases). Deletions cut 4 bases from V and 1 base from J, with 11 bases between. Germline values: CDR1 MNHEY, CDR2 SVGAGI. There are 15 residues in the CDR3. The CDR3 is CASSSYWGSNQPQHF. DNA of the CDR3: TGTGCCAGCAGTTCCTACTGGGGGAGCAATCAGCCCCAGCATTTT.

On this clone: Possible read error: a much larger clone is one base away. Without the conserved terminal phenylalanine or tryptophan, this CDR3 likely stems from a read error. The chain recombines TRBV30 with TRBJ2-2; TRBD1 aligns across 11 bases. The CDR3 consists of 15 residues. V trimming: 3 bases; J trimming: 3 bases; junction bases outside the gene matches: 3. Germline CDR1 and CDR2: GTSNPN and SVGIG (reference sequence). The CDR3 region is CAWRDRGRDTGELFS. CDR3 DNA: TGTGCCTGGAGGGACAGGGGGCGCGACACCGGGGAGCTGTTTTCT.

CDR3 coding DNA: TGTGCTAGTGGTTTCTTCACGGGAAGGAGCTCTGGGGCCAACGTCCTGACTTTC. It translates to CASGFFTGRSSGANVLTF. The rearrangement joins TRBV12-5 to TRBJ2-6; a weak D match, TRBD2 (5 bases). CDR1 is LGHNT and CDR2 is FRNRAP in the germline V gene. This CDR3 contains 18 residues. V was pared by 3 bases and J by 0 bases, with 15 bases between.

The sample holds one count of this clone. This chain uses TRBV4-1 with TRBJ1-4, with TRBD1 matching 11 bases. CDR3 size: 18 residues. Germline V gene lookup returns CDR1 MGHRA and CDR2 YSYEKL. The V segment lost 0 bases and the J segment 3 bases; nucleotides outside the gene matches: 6. The CDR3 here is CASSQEADRGLSNEKLFF. CDR3 coding DNA: TGCGCCAGCAGCCAAGAGGCGGACAGGGGGCTTTCTAATGAAAAACTGTTTTTT.

The rearrangement uses TRBV19 and TRBJ1-2; 8 bases fit TRBD1. The CDR3 sequence is 13 residues long. Germline CDR1 is LNHDA and CDR2 is SQIVND (reference sequence). V dropped 5 bases and J dropped 4; count of bases not matched to a gene: 3. Here the CDR3 DNA reads TGTGCCAGTAGTCCCAGGGGGCCCTATGGCTACACCTTC. Encoded protein: CASSPRGPYGYTF.

With regard to this clone: The sample has other DNA sequences that encode this CDR3 too. The chain links TRBV13 to TRBJ1-2; D call uncertain. With 0 bases removed from V and 2 bases from J, the gap between germline ends came to 7 bases. The CDR3 has 14 residues. Germline values: CDR1 PRHDT, CDR2 FYEKMQ (reference sequence). CDR3 coding DNA: TGTGCCAGCAGCTTAGGGACGGGGAACTATGGCTACACCTTC. It yields the protein CASSLGTGNYGYTF.

With regard to this clone: Just one base apart from a much larger clone, this may be a read error. This sample includes further DNA sequences coding for the same CDR3. The V and J genes are TRBV30 and TRBJ1-1; no clear D gene. The CDR3 totals 12 residues. CDR1 GTSNPN and CDR2 SVGIG come from the germline V gene (reference sequence). Between the trimmed V and J ends, which lost 5 bases and 2 bases, there was a span of 9 bases. Written as DNA, the CDR3 is TGTGCCTGGGCCCCGGGTAACACTGAAGCTTTCTTT. It yields the protein CAWAPGNTEAFF.

As regards this clone: Distinct nucleotide sequences in the sample also encode this CDR3. The chain combines TRBV4-2 with TRBJ2-5, with 7 bases that match TRBD1. This CDR3 is 14 amino acids long. V lost 3 bases, J lost 2 bases, and 3 bases stayed unmatched. Germline lookup yields CDR1 LGHNA and CDR2 YNFKEQ. CDR3 loop: CASSQGDSQETQYF. CDR3 DNA: TGTGCCAGCAGCCAGGGGGACAGTCAAGAGACCCAGTACTTC.

The chain uses TRBV4-2 and TRBJ2-7; a possible D gene is TRBD1 (6 bases). The CDR3 sequence is 16 residues long. Trimming stripped 0 bases from V and 6 bases from J, with 18 bases between. CDR1 is LGHNA and CDR2 is YNFKEQ in the germline V gene. The DNA for the CDR3 is TGTGCCAGCAGCCAAGATTGGGGCCAGGGGTGGCGCGAGCAGTACTTC. Protein sequence: CASSQDWGQGWREQYF.

CDR3 region: CASSPWGQYSRAKNIQYF. The CDR3 coding sequence is TGTGCCAGCTCACCATGGGGCCAATATTCGAGAGCCAAAAACATTCAGTACTTC. The chain recombines TRBV18 with TRBJ2-4; possibly TRBD1 for D (5 bases). There are 18 residues in the CDR3. V shed 2 bases and J shed 0 bases, with 17 bases lying between them. In germline, CDR1 is KGHSH, CDR2 LQKENI.

The chain uses TRBV5-1 and TRBJ1-2; TRBD1 matches at 7 bases. J was trimmed by 7 bases and V by 6 bases; bases with no gene match: 15. This CDR3 is 15 amino acids long. In germline, CDR1 is SGHRS, CDR2 YFSETQ. CDR3 in DNA: TGCGCCAGCAACCCTCTGACAGGGTACGTCGGTGGCTACACCTTC. This sequence encodes CASNPLTGYVGGYTF.

The chain has TRBV27 and TRBJ1-1; D gene ambiguous. Germline assignment: CDR1 MNHEY and CDR2 SMNVEV (reference sequence). Trimming took 2 bases from V and 0 from J, leaving 10 bases between them. This CDR3 contains 15 residues. The CDR3 loop reads CASSLVPALNTEAFF. The CDR3 coding sequence is TGTGCCAGCAGTTTAGTTCCGGCTTTGAACACTGAAGCTTTCTTT.

As concerns this clone: A much larger clone differs by one base, so this may be a read error. The chain carries TRBV10-3 and TRBJ1-2; D possibly corresponds to TRBD1 (6 bases). Trimming left V 8 bases short and J 7 bases short, with 14 bases between. The CDR3 is 12 residues long. Per germline, CDR1 ENHRY and CDR2 SYGVKD. The CDR3 protein is CAIGPTGSGYTF. In nucleotides, the CDR3 is TGTGCCATCGGGCCGACAGGCTCTGGCTACACCTTC.

V usage is TRBV7-2 and J usage is TRBJ2-7; D call uncertain. Trimming took 6 bases from V and 3 from J, leaving 12 bases between them. Per germline, CDR1 SGHTA and CDR2 FQGNSA. CDR3 size: 13 residues. The CDR3 region has the DNA TGTGCCAGCAGTTTGAGTCAGAGCTACGAGCAGTACTTC. Its protein product is CASSLSQSYEQYF.

This clone was counted a single time. The J gene is TRBJ2-2, the V gene TRBV9; 7 bases fit TRBD2. The trim removed 0 bases at V and 6 bases at J, leaving 5 bases unmatched. Germline assignment: CDR1 SGDLS and CDR2 YYNGEE. This CDR3 spans 15 amino acids. CDR3 loop: CASSVAGRGAGELFF. The CDR3, as DNA: TGTGCCAGCAGCGTAGCGGGCCGGGGGGCCGGGGAGCTGTTTTTT.

The V and J genes are TRBV5-1 and TRBJ2-7; D might be TRBD2 (6 bases). The germline V gene encodes CDR1 SGHRS and CDR2 YFSETQ. This CDR3 is built from 13 residues. V was clipped by 8 bases and J by 2 bases, with 14 bases between them. Here the CDR3 reads CASADGGTYEQYF. The DNA for the CDR3 is TGCGCCAGTGCTGACGGGGGTACCTACGAGCAGTACTTC. The whole variable domain, remainder taken from reference TRBV5-1 and TRBJ2-7, is KAGVTQTPRYLIKTRGQQVTLSCSPISGHRSVSWYQQTPGQGLQFLFEYFSETQRNKGNFPGRFSGRQFSNSRSEMNVSTLELGDSALYLCASADGGTYEQYFGPGTRLTVT.

The genes are TRBV6-5 and TRBJ1-2; D not resolved. In germline, CDR1 is MNHEY, CDR2 SVGAGI. Trimming stripped 6 bases from V and 0 bases from J, with 8 bases between. CDR3 length: 13 amino acids. The CDR3 nucleotides are TGTGCCAGCAGCCCTACACCTAACTATGGCTACACCTTC. As protein: CASSPTPNYGYTF.